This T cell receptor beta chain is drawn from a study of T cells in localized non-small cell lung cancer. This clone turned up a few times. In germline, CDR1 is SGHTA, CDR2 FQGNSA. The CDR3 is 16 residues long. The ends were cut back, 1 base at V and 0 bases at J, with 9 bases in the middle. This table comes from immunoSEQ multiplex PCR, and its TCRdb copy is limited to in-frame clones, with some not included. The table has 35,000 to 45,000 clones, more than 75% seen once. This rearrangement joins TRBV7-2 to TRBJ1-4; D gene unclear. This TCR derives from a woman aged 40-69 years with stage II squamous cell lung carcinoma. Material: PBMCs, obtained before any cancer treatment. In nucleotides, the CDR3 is TGTGCCAGCAGCTTAGAGGCGGTCGCAACTAATGAAAAACTGTTTTTT. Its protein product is CASSLEAVATNEKLFF.